This is a list of T cell receptor beta chains from one sample in a study of blood T cell repertoires in COVID-19. Assay used: immunoSEQ multiplex PCR; TCRdb lists only in-frame clones, some missing. The sample records 95,000 to 150,000 clones, around nine tenths being singletons. The sequenced sample was peripheral blood. These receptors originate from a woman aged 50 to 60 with active or convalescent COVID-19. The conserved cysteine and the conserved F or W are not part of the CDR3 here. The order of the fields is V gene, J gene, CDR3 protein.

TRBV6-5	TRBJ2-3	ASSYSRELSPYTQY
TRBV3-1/TRBV3-2	TRBJ2-3	ASSPGGGTQY
TRBV4-3	TRBJ2-7	ASSQEWGLAYEQY
TRBV9	TRBJ2-6	ASSVGGRGSGANVLT
TRBV5-4	TRBJ2-3	ASSPPGGTQY
TRBV7-2	TRBJ1-5	ASSLAGQGFNQPQH
TRBV7-8	TRBJ2-7	ASSFGGDGAPWYEQY
TRBV3-1/TRBV3-2	TRBJ2-7	ASSQKTDILDIDYEQY
TRBV9	TRBJ1-6	ASSVRGNNSPLH
TRBV28	TRBJ1-2	ASSLVSTQGYT
TRBV10-1	TRBJ2-5	ASSDPTCPGGRAHETQY
TRBV28	TRBJ1-6	ASTKPAGSYNSPLH
TRBV25-1	TRBJ2-2	ASSGGQGYTGELF
TRBV27	TRBJ2-1	ASSLVGGGPYNEQF
TRBV4-3	TRBJ2-5	ASSQDRQETQY
TRBV24-1	TRBJ2-3	ATSDRGLAGLLTDTQY
TRBV5-1	TRBJ1-1	ASSPRTGMNTEAF
TRBV4-2	TRBJ2-7	ASSPPNQTPYEQY
TRBV6-1	TRBJ1-4	ASRDRAVNEKLF
TRBV28	TRBJ2-4	ASSLGGLAKNIQY
TRBV28	TRBJ2-7	ASRKRGHSEQY
TRBV27	TRBJ1-6	ASSLGQDNSPLH
TRBV28	TRBJ1-1	ASRTGGGTEAF
TRBV5-4	TRBJ2-2	ASRTPGDTGELF
TRBV20-1	TRBJ2-7	SASLLPGSSAYEQY
TRBV15	TRBJ2-3	ATSRGQGRSTDTQY
TRBV5-1	TRBJ2-3	ASSRDISTDTQY
TRBV7-2	TRBJ2-5	ASSSPGQETQY
TRBV18	TRBJ2-5	ASSPQSGQETQY
TRBV18	TRBJ2-7	ASSPIKRELGGEQY
TRBV6-5	TRBJ1-1	ASSYSSLVGVEAF
TRBV13	TRBJ1-1	ASRRGQGMNTEAF
TRBV7-2	TRBJ2-5	ASSLVRGPETQY
TRBV19	TRBJ1-2	ASSIDLAGKGYGYT
TRBV19	TRBJ2-3	ASSILAGEEVDTQY
TRBV28	TRBJ1-2	ASTTAYGYT
TRBV7-2	TRBJ2-1	ASSLRSGAGGPVEQF
TRBV2	TRBJ2-6	ASSLEAGAPNVLT
TRBV5-1	TRBJ2-5	ASSSGTSGRNEETQY
TRBV19	TRBJ2-1	ASKPRAGGMNEQF